The rows below give T cell receptor beta chains drawn from one sample of a study of shared clonotypes between healthy human individuals. The data were produced by immunoSEQ multiplex PCR, yet TCRdb's version contains in-frame clones alone and is incomplete. This sample has around 2.1 million clones; nearly 97% occur once, and the top ten carry roughly 0.13%. The sample comprised naive CD4+ T cells sorted from blood. The receptors here all came from a young man in good health. Both conserved end residues are trimmed from each CDR3. Only part of the rows carry a size: once, few, many, or a class if the clone is expanded.

TRBJ2-7	NA	TRBV19	ASTPSRDRANEQY
TRBJ2-7	NA	TRBV4-1	ASSQPGGSDEQY
TRBJ1-5	NA	TRBV7-2	ASSPRGPQPQH
TRBJ2-5	NA	TRBV4-3	ASSQDTQRPETQY
TRBJ2-7	NA	TRBV11-2	ASSRFGQGVGYEQY
TRBJ2-3	NA	TRBV15	ATSSTGTDTDTQY
TRBJ2-3	once	TRBV30	AWSVLRGPTDTQY
TRBJ2-5	NA	TRBV7-2	ASSLRGAAQETQY
TRBJ1-1	NA	TRBV2	ASTADKNTEAF
TRBJ1-5	NA	TRBV2	ASRAQGGDQPQH
TRBJ2-1	NA	TRBV2	ASSVETSVNEQF
TRBJ1-2	NA	TRBV4-3	ASSQEPGGPGGYT
TRBJ2-1	NA	TRBV10-3	AARTSGGHNEQF
TRBJ2-3	once	TRBV6-4	ASRVGTSGSLNTQY
NA	NA	TRBV27	ASQKPGQAYEQY
TRBJ2-1	NA	TRBV5-4	ASSRDRVNEQF
TRBJ1-2	NA	TRBV5-5	ASSSTAYVLVYGYT
TRBJ2-5	NA	TRBV10-2	ASTGASGLETQY
TRBJ2-7	NA	TRBV18	ASSPDNYEQY
TRBJ1-1	NA	TRBV11-2	ASSSTGPMNTEAF
TRBJ2-7	NA	TRBV11-2	ASSLDRSGRSEQY
TRBJ1-2	once	TRBV5-6	ASSLVLGGGYGYT
TRBJ2-1	NA	TRBV6-1	ASMLGEQF